Listed here is a single T cell receptor beta chain. This record belongs to a study of T cell responses to AZD1222 COVID-19 vaccine. This CDR3 is 14 amino acids long. Germline CDR1 SGHRS, CDR2 YFSETQ. V gave up 0 bases and J gave up 2 bases, with 8 bases separating them. Generated by immunoSEQ multiplex PCR, the TCRdb table keeps only in-frame clones and is missing some. The sample has fewer than 130,000 clones; about 87% are singletons. The source is an adult in good health. This sample comprised peripheral blood, obtained on day 0 of AZD1222 vaccination. The chain joins TRBV5-1 to TRBJ1-2; a weak D match, TRBD1 (6 bases). In DNA form, the CDR3 reads TGCGCCAGCAGCTTGGATCAGGGGAACTATGGCTACACCTTC. It is translated as CASSLDQGNYGYTF.